The 26 T cell receptor beta chains listed next were all sequenced from one sample in a study of shared clonotypes between healthy human individuals. Clones were sequenced by immunoSEQ multiplex PCR, and TCRdb holds only the in-frame ones, with some missing. The sample has 1 million to 1.3 million clones, around 82% seen once. Input material: memory CD4+ T cells from PBMCs. The subset here: CD45RA-negative fraction. The receptors here all came from a man aged 18 to 29 in good health. Some clones in this sample may be carry-over from other donors' samples.

In this sample, this clone turned up a few times. The chain employs TRBV4-1 and TRBJ1-5; tentatively, D is TRBD1 (6 bases). Germline CDR1 is MGHRA and CDR2 is YSYEKL. V was trimmed by 3 bases and J by 7 bases, leaving 13 bases between them. This CDR3 region has 14 residues. The CDR3, as DNA: TGCGCCAGCAGCCAGGACCGGGACACCCAGCCCCAGCATTTT. This codes for CASSQDRDTQPQHF.

The chain couples TRBV11-2 to TRBJ2-1; D remains ambiguous. Germline V gene data show CDR1 as SGHAT and CDR2 as FQNNGV. The V gene lost 5 bases and the J gene lost 14 bases, with 16 bases spanning the gap. The CDR3 extends over 12 amino acids. CDR3 DNA: TGTGCCAGCAGCCTCCCCGCAGCGCCAGAGTTCTTC. Its translation: CASSLPAAPEFF.

The CDR3 here is CASREEGAGAFF. The CDR3 DNA sequence: TGTGCCAGCAGGGAGGAGGGGGCGGGAGCTTTCTTT. The chain joins TRBV2 to TRBJ1-1, with 7 bases aligning to TRBD1. This CDR3 comprises 12 residues. J lost 10 bases, V lost 6 bases, and 8 bases had no gene match. Germline-derived CDR1 and CDR2 are SNHLY and FYNNEI.

In this sample, this clone turned up many times. This chain joins TRBV11-3 and TRBJ2-6, with 10 bases identical to TRBD1. Unmatched junction bases numbered 7, after V lost 6 bases and J lost 2 bases. The CDR3 consists of 17 residues. In germline, CDR1 is SGHNT, CDR2 YENEEA. The CDR3 coding sequence is TGTGCCAGCAGTTCGGGACAGGGGACGCCTGGGGCCAACGTCCTGACTTTC. Its translation is CASSSGQGTPGANVLTF.

This chain links TRBV2 with TRBJ2-7; no reliable D call. CDR1 and CDR2 from the germline V gene are SNHLY and FYNNEI. Trimming pared 1 base from V and 5 bases from J, leaving 18 bases between. This CDR3 is built from 16 residues. This CDR3 reads CASSEGFVSLVDEQYF. CDR3 bases: TGTGCCAGCAGTGAAGGGTTCGTTTCTCTAGTTGACGAGCAGTACTTC.

In this sample, this clone turned up once. The genes are TRBV28 and TRBJ2-2; D is ambiguous. Germline V lookup: CDR1 MDHEN, CDR2 SYDVKM. The CDR3 covers 15 residues. V lost 8 bases to trimming and J lost 2 bases, with 15 bases between them. The CDR3 sequence is CASRIGGANTGELFF. In nucleotides, the CDR3 is TGTGCCAGCCGAATTGGCGGAGCTAACACCGGGGAGCTGTTTTTT. Using reference TRBV28 and TRBJ2-2 for the parts outside the CDR3, the full variable domain is DVKVTQSSRYLVKRTGEKVFLECVQDMDHENMFWYRQDPGLGLRLIYFSYDVKMKEKGDIPEGYSVSREKKERFSLILESASTNQTSMYLCASRIGGANTGELFFGEGSRLTVL.

CDR3 protein: CASSEQLSERGYTF. CDR3 sequence (DNA): TGTGCCAGCAGTGAACAGCTAAGCGAAAGAGGCTACACCTTC. This sequence joins TRBV6-1 and TRBJ1-2, with unresolved D. This CDR3 is 14 amino acids long. Germline lookup yields CDR1 MNHNS and CDR2 SASEGT. Trimming pared 2 bases from V and 8 bases from J, leaving 15 bases between.

The V and J genes are TRBV5-1 and TRBJ2-3; 10 bases line up with TRBD1. The CDR3 is made up of 17 amino acids. V gave up 3 bases and J gave up 6 bases; unmatched junction bases: 13. Germline-derived CDR1 and CDR2 are SGHRS and YFSETQ. As DNA, the CDR3 is TGCGCCAGCAGCTCGACCCCGGGACAGGGGCTTCGGGATACGCAGTATTTT. This gives the protein CASSSTPGQGLRDTQYF.

This clone turned up a few times. The chain recombines TRBV27 with TRBJ2-7; D remains ambiguous. In germline, CDR1 is MNHEY, CDR2 SMNVEV (reference sequence). CDR3 size: 14 residues. V lost 8 bases and J lost 7, with 21 bases in between. In DNA, the CDR3 is TGTGCCAGCTCAAGGACGATATACGTGGGTGAGCAGTACTTC. This encodes CASSRTIYVGEQYF.

The chain couples TRBV5-4 to TRBJ2-7, with D possibly matching TRBD1 (6 bases). CDR1 is SGHNT, CDR2 YYREEE, per germline (reference sequence). CDR3 length equals 14 residues. Between the trimmed V and J ends, which lost 4 bases and 2 bases, there was a span of 13 bases. The CDR3 here is CASSPGHLPYEQYF. The CDR3, as DNA: TGTGCCAGCAGCCCGGGACATCTTCCCTACGAGCAGTACTTC.

The J gene is TRBJ1-5, the V gene TRBV19, with D perhaps TRBD1 (5 bases). Germline V gene data show CDR1 as LNHDA and CDR2 as SQIVND (reference sequence). V lost 6 bases, J lost 5 bases, and 17 bases lay in between. CDR3 size: 15 residues. The CDR3 coding sequence is TGTGCCAGTAGAACCCTGGGGCGGGACTATCAGCCCCAGCATTTT. This translates into CASRTLGRDYQPQHF.

This clone was seen just once. This chain joins TRBV14 and TRBJ2-2, with TRBD2 matching 16 bases. Germline loops: CDR1 SGHDN, CDR2 FVKESK. V gave up 0 bases and J gave up 0 bases; unmatched junction bases: 7. This CDR3 spans 21 amino acids. The CDR3 protein is CASSQDFVGLAGGTNTGELFF. The CDR3 nucleotides are TGTGCCAGCAGCCAAGATTTTGTGGGACTAGCGGGAGGGACGAACACCGGGGAGCTGTTTTTT.

The genes are TRBV7-3 and TRBJ2-3; 9 bases align to TRBD2. The germline CDR1 and CDR2 sequences are SGHTA and FQGTGA. With 1 base clipped from V and 6 bases from J, the junction kept 8 bases outside the gene matches. The CDR3 has 16 amino acids. This chain's CDR3 is CASSLRVGTSMDTQYF. The CDR3 DNA reads as TGTGCCAGCAGCTTAAGGGTAGGGACTAGCATGGATACGCAGTATTTT.

The rearrangement uses TRBV28 and TRBJ1-1; 7 bases are a match to TRBD1. CDR3 length: 15 residues. CDR1 is MDHEN and CDR2 is SYDVKM in the germline V gene. V was pared by 6 bases and J by 0 bases, with 7 bases of the junction left unmatched. The CDR3 reads CASRNEQGLNTEAFF. The CDR3 nucleotides read TGTGCCAGCAGGAATGAACAGGGGTTGAACACTGAAGCTTTCTTT.

The rearrangement links TRBV28 to TRBJ1-3; D gene ambiguous. The V end lost 5 bases, the J end lost 4 bases, and 15 bases lay between the germline ends. This CDR3 is built from 15 residues. Looked up from germline, CDR1 is MDHEN and CDR2 is SYDVKM. CDR3 coding DNA: TGTGCCAGCAGTGTAGGCGATCTCTCCGGAAACACCATATATTTT. Its protein is CASSVGDLSGNTIYF.

Many counts were recorded for this clone. The V call is TRBV5-4, the J call TRBJ1-1; 8 positions match TRBD1. Trimming took 1 base from V and 2 from J; bases not matched to a gene: 4. The germline gives CDR1 SGHNT, CDR2 YYREEE (reference sequence). This CDR3 comprises 15 residues. DNA of the CDR3: TGTGCCAGCAGCTTGCCCCAGGGGGCTAACACTGAAGCTTTCTTT. Translating gives CASSLPQGANTEAFF.

The chain is built from TRBV18 and TRBJ1-1; a possible D gene is TRBD1 (5 bases). The CDR3 is made up of 15 amino acids. Deletions cut 6 bases from V and 1 base from J, with 15 bases between. Germline V lookup: CDR1 KGHSH, CDR2 LQKENI. The CDR3 reads CASSLLTGSNTEAFF. The CDR3 DNA is TGTGCCAGCTCCCTCCTCACAGGTTCGAACACTGAAGCTTTCTTT.

This clone was picked up one time. V is TRBV5-8 and J is TRBJ2-1, with D possibly TRBD2 on 8 matching bases. The CDR3 sequence is 16 residues long. The V end lost 4 bases, the J end lost 7 bases, and 21 bases lay between the germline ends. Per the germline V gene, CDR1 is SGHTS and CDR2 is YDEGEE. The CDR3 is CASSPPIAGQWNEQFF. Here the CDR3 DNA reads TGTGCCAGCAGCCCCCCAATAGCGGGACAGTGGAATGAGCAGTTCTTC.

This clone was counted a few times. The V and J genes are TRBV18 and TRBJ2-2, with a weak D call TRBD1 (5 bases). V was shortened by 3 bases and J by 3 bases, with 8 bases between the two germline ends. Per the germline V gene, CDR1 is KGHSH and CDR2 is LQKENI. The CDR3 has 14 residues. The CDR3 here is CASSPPTDTGELFF. CDR3 coding DNA: TGTGCCAGCTCACCCCCGACAGACACCGGGGAGCTGTTTTTT.

The gene calls are TRBV18 and TRBJ1-2; unclear D gene. Germline CDR1 reads KGHSH; CDR2 reads LQKENI. CDR3 size: 13 residues. V was cut by 2 bases and J by 9 bases, with 13 bases left in between. The DNA of the CDR3 is TGTGCCAGCTCACCAGATTGGACGAGTAGCTACACCTTC. It yields the protein CASSPDWTSSYTF.

This clone was seen more than once but under ten times. The J gene is TRBJ1-2, the V gene TRBV25-1, with a tentative D call TRBD1 (5 bases). Germline lookup yields CDR1 MGHDK and CDR2 SYGVNS. The CDR3 runs 15 residues. Deletions cut 3 bases from V and 3 bases from J, with 14 bases between. The chain's CDR3 is CASSEGGGRDYGYTF. CDR3 coding DNA: TGTGCCAGCAGTGAGGGGGGGGGAAGGGACTATGGCTACACCTTC.

The chain is built from TRBV7-2 and TRBJ2-3; TRBD2 agrees at 8 bases. Germline values: CDR1 SGHTA, CDR2 FQGNSA. This CDR3 has 16 amino acids. V dropped 5 bases and J dropped 2; count of bases not matched to a gene: 9. This CDR3 reads CASSPNPGLVTDTQYF. CDR3 nucleotides: TGTGCCAGCAGCCCAAATCCGGGACTAGTCACAGATACGCAGTATTTT.

J is TRBJ2-2 and V is TRBV5-1, with 8 bases matching TRBD2. Germline V gene sequence: CDR1 SGHRS, CDR2 YFSETQ. The CDR3 has 18 amino acids. V was clipped by 0 bases and J by 4 bases; unmatched bases: 11. The CDR3 DNA reads as TGCGCCAGCAGCTTGGATACTTTCCCGGGGGGGGTCACCGGGGAGCTGTTTTTT. Protein product: CASSLDTFPGGVTGELFF.

This chain joins TRBV4-3 and TRBJ2-1; 9 bases fit TRBD2. Germline CDR1 is LGHNA and CDR2 is YSLEER. J gave up 0 bases and V 4 bases, and 16 bases lay outside the gene matches. The CDR3 spans 20 residues. Here the CDR3 DNA reads TGCGCCAGCAGCCGGGAGCGAGGGCGGGAGGGCAGGAGCTCCTACAATGAGCAGTTCTTC. As protein: CASSRERGREGRSSYNEQFF.

The chain recombines TRBV5-1 with TRBJ2-6; maybe TRBD2 (6 bases). The CDR3 consists of 17 residues. V was trimmed by 4 bases and J by 2 bases, leaving 16 bases between them. Germline-derived CDR1 and CDR2 are SGHRS and YFSETQ. CDR3 bases: TGCGCCAGCAGCCCGACGACTGGACTAACTGGGGCCAACGTCCTGACTTTC. It codes for CASSPTTGLTGANVLTF.

This clone was counted a single time. A far larger clone is just one base off, so this is likely a read error. This CDR3 is missing its conserved last phenylalanine or tryptophan, likely due to a read error. V gene TRBV30 combines with J gene TRBJ2-3; TRBD2 agrees at 9 bases. The V gene's germline CDR1 is GTSNPN and CDR2 SVGIG (reference sequence). The junction had 14 bases not matched to a gene; V was cut back by 3 bases and J by 4 bases. The CDR3 is 17 residues long. The CDR3 protein is CAWRIMGLAGFADTQYL. The CDR3 coding sequence is TGTGCCTGGAGGATTATGGGGCTAGCGGGATTCGCAGATACGCAGTATCTT.